This T cell receptor beta chain was captured by sequencing in a study of blood T cell repertoires in COVID-19 (dated by TCRdb to 2020 to 2022). Regarding the complete study: Samples from collaborators originated in the United States, Italy and Spain and spanned both the acute and convalescent phases of COVID-19. The material from the prospective study consisted of cDNA or gDNA derived from T cells, B-cell-depleted T cells, or PBMCs. Deeply sampled blood TCRbeta repertoires from subjects exposed to, actively infected with, or recovered from COVID-19 were included in the dataset. A freely available public database, intended as a resource for researchers studying the immune response to SARS-CoV-2, is where the repertoires were released. Samples came from the ongoing ImmuneRACE study (first 160 participants) plus 1,254 subjects from 6 global collaborators. Sample metadata almost always included a de-identified subject ID, COVID-19 status, age in years and sex. Where available, HLA class I and class II types were taken from metadata supplied by the sample provider and were not determined by assay-based typing. Points the paper makes about the study in general: The amount of clinical and demographic metadata varied by source and participant and was provided uncurated.

The immunoSEQ Assay, a bias-controlled multiplex PCR, was used to amplify TCRbeta CDR3 regions from genomic DNA. The paper's data handling went like this. The number of nucleated cells in each sample was estimated from the amplification of reference gene primers within the assay. Sequence reads were collapsed and filtered to measure the absolute abundance of every unique TCRbeta CDR3 rearrangement. For each sample, productive Simpson clonality was calculated by taking the square root of Simpson's diversity index across productive rearrangements. The source is immuneACCESS, and TCRdb retained only in-frame sequences with V and J called. Part of the clones is not carried over; for the studies checked, unresolved V genes explain less than half of this, and the remainder is unexplained. The DNA gave D and trimming, while V, J and clone size come from that table. The sample records more than 200,000 clones, 70% to 85% of which are singletons. Clones ranked in the top ten supply 4.9% of the sample.

Measured from the cysteine to the phenylalanine, the CDR3 is 14 residues long. The only DNA kept is the CDR3, 42 bases in frame from the first base. The germline V gene (reference sequence) specifies LGHDT as CDR1 and YNNKEL as CDR2. Germline trimming: 3 bases from V, 5 bases from J; junction bases outside gene matches: 3. The collaborating institutions used their own protocols to collect whole blood in K2EDTA tubes. For TCRbeta analysis, collaborators shipped samples as frozen whole blood, isolated PBMCs, or DNA extracted from either of those sample types. Concerning this clone: This receptor's antigen is unknown. There are no base qualities to consult, and no much larger clone falls within one base.

Sequenced: peripheral blood. This chain is built from TRBV3-1 (or the pseudogene TRBV3-2) and TRBJ1-1; 10 junctional bases match TRBD1. The TCR sequence derives from a woman at least 80 years old with active or convalescent COVID-19. For the CDR3, the sequence is CASSQQGQGTEAFF. The nucleotide sequence is TGTGCCAGCAGCCAGCAGGGACAGGGGACTGAAGCTTTCTTT.